The 9 T cell receptor beta chains in this list originate from one sample, sequenced in a study of blood T cell repertoires in COVID-19. The repertoire was sequenced with immunoSEQ multiplex PCR; TCRdb's copy has only in-frame clones and lacks some. The data contain some 110,000 clones, 75% to 85% of them singletons. The sequenced material came from peripheral blood. The receptors were sampled from a man at least 80 years old with COVID-19, enrolled during active disease.

This chain connects TRBV5-1 to TRBJ1-3; 9 positions match TRBD1. With 0 bases clipped from V and 3 bases from J, the junction kept 7 bases outside the gene matches. The CDR3 extends over 17 amino acids. Germline V gene sequence: CDR1 SGHRS, CDR2 YFSETQ. The CDR3 loop is CASSLEGTGKGGNTIYF. CDR3 DNA sequence: TGCGCCAGCAGCTTGGAAGGGACAGGGAAAGGTGGAAACACCATATATTTT.

The V and J genes are TRBV5-4 and TRBJ2-7, with 9 bases that match TRBD1. The V and J ends lost 1 base and 4 bases, in that order; junction bases with no gene match: 9. There are 16 residues in the CDR3. Per germline, CDR1 SGHNT and CDR2 YYREEE (reference sequence). CDR3 in amino acids: CASSLTGQGLGYEQYF. In nucleotides, the CDR3 is TGTGCCAGCAGCTTGACGGGACAGGGCCTAGGTTACGAGCAGTACTTC.

This clone has just a few counts. The chain employs TRBV27 and TRBJ2-7, with 12 bases that match TRBD2. CDR1 is MNHEY and CDR2 is SMNVEV in the germline V gene (reference sequence). V dropped 5 bases and J dropped 6; count of bases not matched to a gene: 23. This CDR3 spans 20 amino acids. CDR3 in DNA: TGTGCCAGCAGTCCCGGTTGGGGCCTAGCGGGAGGGCCGACCCTCCTCGAGCAGTACTTC. The encoded protein is CASSPGWGLAGGPTLLEQYF.

This clone came up once. The V and J genes are TRBV3-1 (or the pseudogene TRBV3-2) and TRBJ2-1; TRBD2 matches 7 bases. There are 16 residues in the CDR3. V shed 4 bases, J shed 5 bases, and the junction held 11 bases outside the gene matches. Germline V gives CDR1 LGHDT, CDR2 YNNKEL (reference sequence). Here the CDR3 DNA reads TGTGCCAGCAGCCTTATAATAGCGGGTTTTAACAATGAGCAGTTCTTC. This translates into CASSLIIAGFNNEQFF.

This chain uses TRBV4-1 with TRBJ2-7, with D tentatively TRBD1 (6 bases). Germline assignment: CDR1 MGHRA and CDR2 YSYEKL. The CDR3 runs to 16 residues. V was shortened by 3 bases and J by 2 bases, with 17 bases between the two germline ends. CDR3 in DNA: TGCGCCAGCAGCCAGCCAGCGAAAGGGGGTACCTACGAGCAGTACTTC. This encodes CASSQPAKGGTYEQYF.

The chain employs TRBV7-9 and TRBJ2-2; no reliable D call. The CDR3 is made up of 12 amino acids. The germline gives CDR1 SEHNR, CDR2 FQNEAQ (reference sequence). The germline V and J ends were trimmed by 6 bases and 1 base, with 3 bases remaining between them. This chain's CDR3 is CASRQNTGELFF. CDR3 in DNA: TGTGCCAGCAGACAGAACACCGGGGAGCTGTTTTTT.

V gene TRBV5-1 combines with J gene TRBJ2-3; 13 bases agree with TRBD2. Germline V gene lookup returns CDR1 SGHRS and CDR2 YFSETQ. V was clipped by 2 bases and J by 2 bases; unmatched bases: 5. There are 17 residues in the CDR3. The CDR3 bases are TGCGCCAGCAGCTTTCGGACTAGCGGGGGTTTCACAGATACGCAGTATTTT. Amino acids: CASSFRTSGGFTDTQYF.

The chain combines TRBV18 with TRBJ2-1; 14 positions agree with TRBD2. The germline gives CDR1 KGHSH, CDR2 LQKENI. The CDR3 contains 17 residues. The V segment lost 6 bases and the J segment 10 bases; nucleotides outside the gene matches: 14. CDR3 protein: CASSRGAGTSGSGEQFF. The CDR3 region has the DNA TGTGCCAGCTCCCGTGGGGCAGGGACTAGCGGGAGTGGAGAGCAGTTCTTC. The full variable domain, completed using reference TRBV18 and TRBJ2-1, is NAGVMQNPRHLVRRRGQEARLRCSPMKGHSHVYWYRQLPEEGLKFMVYLQKENIIDESGMPKERFSAEFPKEGPSILRIQQVVRGDSAAYFCASSRGAGTSGSGEQFFGPGTRLTVL.

A note on this clone: Other nucleotide sequences from this sample produce the same CDR3. The V gene is TRBV29-1, the J gene TRBJ1-1; D not certain. The germline V gene has CDR1 SQVTM and CDR2 ANQGSEA. This CDR3 contains 10 residues. V lost 7 bases and J 2 bases, leaving 5 bases between the germline ends. The DNA for the CDR3 is TGCAGCGCGCAAAACACTGAAGCTTTCTTT. Its protein is CSAQNTEAFF.